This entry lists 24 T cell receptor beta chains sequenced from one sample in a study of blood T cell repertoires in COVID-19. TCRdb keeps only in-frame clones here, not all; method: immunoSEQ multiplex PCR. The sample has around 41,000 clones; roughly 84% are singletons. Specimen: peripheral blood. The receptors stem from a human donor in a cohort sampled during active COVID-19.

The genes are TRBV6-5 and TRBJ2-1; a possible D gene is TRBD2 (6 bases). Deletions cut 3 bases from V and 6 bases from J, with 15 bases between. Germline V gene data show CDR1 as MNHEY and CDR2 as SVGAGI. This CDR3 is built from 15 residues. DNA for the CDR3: TGTGCCAGCAGTTATTCGGGGACTTACCGCAATGAGCAGTTCTTC. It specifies CASSYSGTYRNEQFF.

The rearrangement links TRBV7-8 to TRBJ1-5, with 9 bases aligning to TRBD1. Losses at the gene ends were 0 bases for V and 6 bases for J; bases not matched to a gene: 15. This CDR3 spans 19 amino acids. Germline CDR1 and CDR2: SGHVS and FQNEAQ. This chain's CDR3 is CASSLAVGTGKRVGQPQHF. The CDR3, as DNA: TGTGCCAGCAGCTTAGCGGTAGGGACAGGGAAAAGAGTAGGTCAGCCCCAGCATTTT.

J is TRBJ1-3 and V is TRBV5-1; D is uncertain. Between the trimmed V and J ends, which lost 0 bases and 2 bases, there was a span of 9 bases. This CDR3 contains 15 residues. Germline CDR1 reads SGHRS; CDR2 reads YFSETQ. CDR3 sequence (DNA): TGCGCCAGCAGCTTGGACAGAGGGACTGGAAACACCATATATTTT. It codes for CASSLDRGTGNTIYF.

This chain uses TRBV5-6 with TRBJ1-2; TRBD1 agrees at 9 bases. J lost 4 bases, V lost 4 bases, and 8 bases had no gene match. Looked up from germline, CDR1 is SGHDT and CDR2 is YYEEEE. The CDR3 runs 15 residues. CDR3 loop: CASSGRWTGAYGYTF. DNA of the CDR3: TGTGCCAGCAGCGGCCGTTGGACAGGGGCCTATGGCTACACCTTC.

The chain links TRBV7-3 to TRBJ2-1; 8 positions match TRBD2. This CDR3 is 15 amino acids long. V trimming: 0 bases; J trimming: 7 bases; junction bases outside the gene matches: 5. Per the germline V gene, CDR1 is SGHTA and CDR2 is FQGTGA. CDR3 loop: CASSLTGGAMNEQFF. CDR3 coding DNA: TGTGCCAGCAGCTTAACCGGGGGGGCCATGAATGAGCAGTTCTTC.

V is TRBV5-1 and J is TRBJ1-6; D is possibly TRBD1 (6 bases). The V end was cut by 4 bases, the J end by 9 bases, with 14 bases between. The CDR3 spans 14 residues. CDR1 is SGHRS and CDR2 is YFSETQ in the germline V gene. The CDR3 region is CASSLGQRGSPLHF. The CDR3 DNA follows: TGCGCCAGCAGCCTTGGACAGAGAGGTTCACCCCTCCACTTT.

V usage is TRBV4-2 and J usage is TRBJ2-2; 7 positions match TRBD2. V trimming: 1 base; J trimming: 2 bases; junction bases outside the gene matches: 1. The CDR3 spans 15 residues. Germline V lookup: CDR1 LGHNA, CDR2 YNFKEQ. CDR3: CASSQAGGNTGELFF. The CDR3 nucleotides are TGTGCCAGCAGCCAAGCGGGGGGAAACACCGGGGAGCTGTTTTTT.

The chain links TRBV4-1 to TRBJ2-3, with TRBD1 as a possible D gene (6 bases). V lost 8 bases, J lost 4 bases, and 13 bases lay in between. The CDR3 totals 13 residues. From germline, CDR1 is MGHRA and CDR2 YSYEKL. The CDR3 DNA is TGCGCCAGCGGACACAGGGACGCAGATACGCAGTATTTT. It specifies CASGHRDADTQYF.

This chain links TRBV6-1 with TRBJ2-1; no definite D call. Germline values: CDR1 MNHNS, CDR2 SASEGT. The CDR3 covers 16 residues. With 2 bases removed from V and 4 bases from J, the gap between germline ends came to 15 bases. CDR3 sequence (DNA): TGTGCCAGCAGTGAAAGCAGGCCCCTCTTATACAATGAGCAGTTCTTC. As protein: CASSESRPLLYNEQFF.

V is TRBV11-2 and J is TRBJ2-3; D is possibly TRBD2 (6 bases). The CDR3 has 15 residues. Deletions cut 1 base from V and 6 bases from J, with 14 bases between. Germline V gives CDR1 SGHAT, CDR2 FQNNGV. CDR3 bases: TGTGCCAGCAGCTTAGGGTATAGAGCGGGCGATACGCAGTATTTT. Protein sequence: CASSLGYRAGDTQYF. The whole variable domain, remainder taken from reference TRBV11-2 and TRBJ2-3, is EAGVAQSPRYKIIEKRQSVAFWCNPISGHATLYWYQQILGQGPKLLIQFQNNGVVDDSQLPKDRFSAERLKGVDSTLKIQPAKLEDSAVYLCASSLGYRAGDTQYFGPGTRLTVL.

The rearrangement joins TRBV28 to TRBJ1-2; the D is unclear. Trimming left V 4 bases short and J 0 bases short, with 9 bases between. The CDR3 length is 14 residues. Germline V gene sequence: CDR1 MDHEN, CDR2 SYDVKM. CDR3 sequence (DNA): TGTGCCAGCAGTTCCCGGAGGGCTAACTATGGCTACACCTTC. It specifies CASSSRRANYGYTF.

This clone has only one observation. The CDR3 DNA reads as TGTGCCAGCAGCCCACCGGGACAGGGGCCCCGGACTGAAGCTTTCTTT. This encodes CASSPPGQGPRTEAFF. The rearrangement uses TRBV14 and TRBJ1-1; 10 bases are a match to TRBD1. With 4 bases clipped from V and 5 bases from J, the junction kept 10 bases outside the gene matches. Germline CDR1 reads SGHDN; CDR2 reads FVKESK. The CDR3 is made up of 16 amino acids.

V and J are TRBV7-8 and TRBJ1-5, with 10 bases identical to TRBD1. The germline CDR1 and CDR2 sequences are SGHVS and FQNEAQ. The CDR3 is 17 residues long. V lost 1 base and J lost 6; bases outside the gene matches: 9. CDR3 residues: CASSLGRQGAIGQPQHF. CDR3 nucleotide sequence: TGTGCCAGCAGCTTAGGAAGACAGGGGGCGATAGGTCAGCCCCAGCATTTT.

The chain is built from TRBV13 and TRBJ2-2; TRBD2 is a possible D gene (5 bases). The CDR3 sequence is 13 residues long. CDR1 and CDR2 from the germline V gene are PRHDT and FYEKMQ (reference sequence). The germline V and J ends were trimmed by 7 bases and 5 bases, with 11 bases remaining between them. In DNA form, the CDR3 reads TGTGCCAGCAAGGAGGAGTATACCGGGGAGCTGTTTTTT. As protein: CASKEEYTGELFF.

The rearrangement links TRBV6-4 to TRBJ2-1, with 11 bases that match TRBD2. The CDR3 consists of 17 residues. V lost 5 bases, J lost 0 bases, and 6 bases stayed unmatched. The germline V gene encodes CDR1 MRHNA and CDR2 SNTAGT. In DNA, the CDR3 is TGTGCCAGCAGTCTAGCGGGGGGCCAATACTCCTACAATGAGCAGTTCTTC. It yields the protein CASSLAGGQYSYNEQFF.

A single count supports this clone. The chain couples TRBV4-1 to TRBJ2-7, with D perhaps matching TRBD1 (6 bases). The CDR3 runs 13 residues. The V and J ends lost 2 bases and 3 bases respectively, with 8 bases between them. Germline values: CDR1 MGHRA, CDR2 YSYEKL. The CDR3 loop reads CASSQKTGYEQYF. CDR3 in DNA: TGCGCCAGCAGCCAAAAGACAGGCTACGAGCAGTACTTC.

In DNA, the CDR3 is TGCGCCAGCAGCCAAGAGCCGACAGTGAACTATGGCTACACCTTC. Encoded protein: CASSQEPTVNYGYTF. This chain joins TRBV4-1 and TRBJ1-2, with a possible D match to TRBD1 (5 bases). Trimming cost V 0 bases and J 2 bases, with 10 bases left between them. Germline lookup yields CDR1 MGHRA and CDR2 YSYEKL. The CDR3 is 15 amino acids.

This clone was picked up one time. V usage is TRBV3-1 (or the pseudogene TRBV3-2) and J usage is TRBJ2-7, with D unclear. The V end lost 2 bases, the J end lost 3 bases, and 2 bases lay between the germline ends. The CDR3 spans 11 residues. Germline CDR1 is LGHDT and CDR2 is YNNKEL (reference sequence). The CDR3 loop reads CASSQLYEQYF. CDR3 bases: TGTGCCAGCAGCCAACTCTACGAGCAGTACTTC.

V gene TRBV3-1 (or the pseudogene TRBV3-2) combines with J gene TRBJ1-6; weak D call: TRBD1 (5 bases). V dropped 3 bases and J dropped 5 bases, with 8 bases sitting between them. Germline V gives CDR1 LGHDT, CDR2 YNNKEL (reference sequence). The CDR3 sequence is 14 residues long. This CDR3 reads CASSHRADNSPLHF. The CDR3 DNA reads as TGTGCCAGCAGCCACAGGGCAGATAATTCACCCCTCCACTTT.

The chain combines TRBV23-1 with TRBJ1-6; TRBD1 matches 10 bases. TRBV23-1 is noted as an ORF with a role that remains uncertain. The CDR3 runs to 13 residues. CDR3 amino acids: CARRRTGGSPLHF. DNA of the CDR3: TGCGCGAGACGGAGGACAGGGGGTTCACCCCTCCACTTT.

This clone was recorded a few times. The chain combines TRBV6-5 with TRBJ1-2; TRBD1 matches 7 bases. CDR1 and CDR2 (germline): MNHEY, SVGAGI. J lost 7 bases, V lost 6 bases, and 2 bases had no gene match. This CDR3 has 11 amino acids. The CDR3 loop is CASRQGFGYTF. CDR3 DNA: TGTGCCAGCAGACAGGGGTTTGGCTACACCTTC.

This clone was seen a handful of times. The CDR3: CASSHLSRGANTEAFF. DNA of the CDR3: TGTGCCAGCAGCCACCTAAGCAGGGGAGCGAACACTGAAGCTTTCTTT. V and J are TRBV14 and TRBJ1-1, with D tentatively TRBD1 (6 bases). The CDR3 extends over 16 amino acids. V was clipped by 3 bases and J by 1 base, with 15 bases between them. Germline CDR1 and CDR2: SGHDN and FVKESK.

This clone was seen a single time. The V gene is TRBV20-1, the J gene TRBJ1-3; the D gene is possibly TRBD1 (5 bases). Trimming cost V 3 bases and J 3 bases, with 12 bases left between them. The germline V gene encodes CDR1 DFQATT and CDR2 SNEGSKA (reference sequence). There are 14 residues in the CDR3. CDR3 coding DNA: TGCAGTGCTAGTGCGGGGGATCTTGGAAACACCATATATTTT. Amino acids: CSASAGDLGNTIYF.

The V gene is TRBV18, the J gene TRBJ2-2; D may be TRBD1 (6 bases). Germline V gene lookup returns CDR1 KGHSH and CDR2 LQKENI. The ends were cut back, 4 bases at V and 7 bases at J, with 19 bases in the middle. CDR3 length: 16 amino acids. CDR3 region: CASSLTVYRENGELFF. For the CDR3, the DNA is TGTGCCAGCTCACTTACGGTTTACAGGGAGAACGGGGAGCTGTTTTTT.